This is a list of T cell receptor beta chains from one sample in a study of OX40 agonist ivuxolimab in advanced cancers. Assay used: immunoSEQ multiplex PCR; TCRdb lists only in-frame clones, some missing. The table includes tens of thousands of clones, approximately 89% detected once. The input for sequencing was CD4+ or CD8+ T cells sorted from blood, taken in a trial of the OX40 agonist ivuxolimab. These receptors all come from an adult with an advanced solid tumor such as melanoma, head and neck, liver or kidney cancer. Both conserved end residues are part of each CDR3.

cdr3_length | j_call | v_call | cdr3_aa
15 | TRBJ2-1 | TRBV19 | CASSSGVSTYNEQFF
13 | TRBJ2-7 | TRBV10-1 | CASSAGTTYEQYF
11 | TRBJ1-1 | TRBV28 | CASRGDTEAFF
17 | TRBJ2-1 | TRBV10-3 | CAISGTSGRRAYNEQFF
13 | TRBJ1-2 | TRBV25-1 | CASSEGRGDGYTF
14 | TRBJ2-7 | TRBV19 | CASSYRRIGYEQYF
16 | TRBJ2-7 | TRBV14 | CASSQDGEDTFYEQYF
16 | TRBJ2-7 | TRBV5-1 | CASSLGPSGLSYEQYF
15 | TRBJ1-5 | TRBV15 | CATRPGGGNNQPQHF
13 | TRBJ2-1 | TRBV29-1 | CSVVLAGGDEQFF
14 | TRBJ1-4 | TRBV5-4 | CASSLDRDNEKLFF
13 | TRBJ2-7 | TRBV6-5 | CASRGQGNYEQYF
17 | TRBJ2-1 | TRBV4-1 | CASSLGRRTAAYNEQFF
15 | TRBJ2-2 | TRBV10-3 | CAISPGGGFTGELFF
14 | TRBJ1-1 | TRBV5-4 | CASSLYGGNTEAFF
14 | TRBJ1-1 | TRBV5-1 | CASSWGQGGTEAFF
15 | TRBJ1-4 | TRBV5-1 | CASSLAQFEGEKLFF
14 | TRBJ2-6 | TRBV6-1 | CASSPHSGANVLTF
11 | TRBJ2-5 | TRBV28 | CASTEGETQYF
19 | TRBJ2-6 | TRBV9 | CASSVTTGASVAGANVLTF
13 | TRBJ2-7 | TRBV7-9 | CASSSRGPYEQYF
13 | TRBJ2-7 | TRBV30 | CAWSGRVRGEQYF
15 | TRBJ1-5 | TRBV28 | CASSLATHSNQPQHF
14 | TRBJ2-2 | TRBV4-2 | CASSQAVDTGELFF
16 | TRBJ2-3 | TRBV9 | CASSASGTTLTDTQYF